A selection of T cell receptor beta chains follows, all from one sample in a study of radiation and T cells in renal cell carcinoma. The assay was immunoSEQ multiplex PCR, and TCRdb's table has in-frame clones only and misses some. The sample yields 70,000 or so clones, roughly 87% seen once. This material consisted of blood, taken from a patient whose treatment included radiotherapy and nephrectomy. These receptors were obtained from a man between 60 and 75 years old with renal cell carcinoma. CDR3s include the opening cysteine and the closing phenylalanine or tryptophan. The D gene is left open where the match is weak. Not every row has a clone size; where given, it reads once, few, many or a size class.

NA	NA	TRBV5-1	TRBJ2-1	CASSSGTTHNEQFF	TGCGCCAGCAGCTCCGGGACAACACACAATGAGCAGTTCTTC
NA	NA	TRBV4-2	TRBJ2-2	CASSQDRLSLNTGELFF	TGTGCCAGCAGCCAAGATAGGCTATCCCTAAACACCGGGGAGCTGTTTTTT
NA	NA	TRBV11-2	TRBJ1-3	CASSLGDSGNTIYF	TGTGCCAGCAGCTTAGGAGATTCTGGAAACACCATATATTTT
NA	TRBD2	TRBV7-2	TRBJ2-3	CASSLMGLGSTDTQYF	TGTGCCAGCAGCTTAATGGGACTAGGGAGCACAGATACGCAGTATTTT
NA	TRBD1	TRBV7-3	TRBJ2-3	CASSSGQGPDTQYF	TGTGCCAGCAGCTCTGGACAGGGGCCAGATACGCAGTATTTT
NA	TRBD2	TRBV5-4	TRBJ2-2	CASSSGTSGPEGELFF	TGTGCCAGCAGCTCCGGGACTAGCGGCCCGGAGGGTGAACTGTTTTTT
NA	NA	TRBV27	TRBJ2-7	CASSPGAFTYEQYF	TGTGCCAGCAGTCCAGGGGCCTTCACCTACGAGCAGTACTTC
medium-sized	NA	TRBV27	TRBJ1-4	CASRGTQYEKLFF	TGTGCCAGCAGGGGGACACAATACGAAAAACTGTTTTTT
NA	NA	TRBV19	TRBJ2-3	CASSIGRQTGTDTQYF	TGTGCCAGTAGTATAGGGCGGCAGACTGGCACAGATACGCAGTATTTT
NA	TRBD2	TRBV27	TRBJ2-1	CASSLGTSGDYNEQFF	TGTGCCAGCAGTCTCGGGACTAGCGGAGATTACAATGAGCAGTTCTTC
once	NA	TRBV15	TRBJ1-1	CATSSQSYTEAFF	TGTGCCACCAGTTCCCAGTCGTACACTGAAGCTTTCTTT
NA	NA	TRBV27	TRBJ2-4	CASSLSRRGEGENIQYF	TGTGCCAGCAGTTTAAGTCGTCGGGGAGAAGGCGAAAACATTCAGTACTTC
NA	NA	TRBV6-5	TRBJ2-5	CASSYSNRGTQYF	TGTGCCAGCAGTTACTCAAACCGGGGGACCCAGTACTTC
NA	NA	TRBV14	TRBJ2-7	CASSQDRFGARVTSQYF	TGTGCCAGCAGCCAAGATCGTTTCGGGGCGAGGGTTACTTCGCAGTACTTC
NA	TRBD1	TRBV19	TRBJ1-3	CASSAQGVKYGNTIYF	TGTGCCAGTAGTGCACAGGGGGTAAAATATGGAAACACCATATATTTT
NA	NA	TRBV2	TRBJ2-7	CASSPLYEQYF	TGTGCCAGCAGCCCCCTCTACGAGCAGTACTTC
NA	TRBD2	TRBV6-1	TRBJ2-7	CASSEGGLAPYEQYF	TGTGCCAGCAGTGAAGGGGGACTAGCTCCCTACGAGCAGTACTTC
few	TRBD1	TRBV14	TRBJ1-1	CASSQDWWTGSTEAFF	TGTGCCAGCAGCCAAGATTGGTGGACAGGGTCCACTGAAGCTTTCTTT
NA	TRBD1	TRBV7-9	TRBJ2-7	CASSLATPGQGPYEQYF	TGTGCCAGCAGCTTAGCCACTCCGGGACAGGGTCCCTACGAGCAGTACTTC
NA	NA	TRBV5-4	TRBJ2-1	CASSRDRPYYNEQFF	TGTGCCAGCAGCCGGGACCGACCTTATTACAATGAGCAGTTCTTC
NA	NA	TRBV19	TRBJ2-1	CASSSQALSEQFF	TGTGCCAGCTCCTCTCAGGCTCTTAGTGAGCAGTTCTTC
NA	TRBD1	TRBV5-6	TRBJ2-5	CASSLALQGAETQYF	TGTGCCAGCAGCTTGGCCTTACAGGGGGCGGAGACCCAGTACTTC
few	NA	TRBV27	TRBJ1-2	CASSRDRNYGYTF	TGTGCCAGCAGCCGAGACAGAAACTATGGCTACACCTTC
NA	NA	TRBV21-1	TRBJ1-1	CASRNPGLGTEAFF	TGTGCCAGCAGGAACCCAGGGCTCGGCACTGAAGCTTTCTTT
NA	NA	TRBV5-1	TRBJ2-7	CASSLEDRTYEQYF	TGCGCCAGCAGCTTGGAAGACAGGACCTACGAGCAGTACTTC
NA	TRBD2	TRBV7-9	TRBJ2-3	CASSFTSGRLTDTQYF	TGTGCCAGCAGCTTTACTAGCGGGAGGTTAACAGATACGCAGTATTTT
NA	TRBD2	TRBV28	TRBJ2-3	CASSLSPSGRVIGTDTQYF	TGTGCCAGCAGTTTATCCCCTAGCGGGAGGGTAATAGGCACAGATACGCAGTATTTT
NA	NA	TRBV6-1	TRBJ1-1	CASSVAGQGTEAFF	TGTGCCAGCAGTGTCGCGGGTCAGGGAACTGAAGCTTTCTTT
NA	NA	TRBV5-1	TRBJ2-5	CASSLEPGPQTQYF	TGCGCCAGCAGCTTGGAACCGGGGCCCCAGACCCAGTACTTC
NA	TRBD2	TRBV7-6	TRBJ2-7	CASSRSTSGSPYEQYF	TGTGCCAGCAGCCGGTCCACTAGCGGGAGCCCCTACGAGCAGTACTTC
NA	TRBD1	TRBV6-1	TRBJ2-5	CASSDQGAMGETQYF	TGTGCCAGCAGTGACCAGGGGGCGATGGGGGAGACCCAGTACTTC
once	NA	TRBV4-1	TRBJ2-2	CASSQEAVMRGTGELFF	TGCGCCAGCAGCCAAGAAGCTGTCATGAGGGGCACCGGGGAGCTGTTTTTT
once	NA	TRBV7-9	TRBJ2-7	CAINLGSGPSYEQYF	TGTGCCATCAACCTCGGGTCAGGGCCCAGCTACGAGCAGTACTTC
NA	NA	TRBV12-5	TRBJ2-2	CASGPGTTGELFF	TGTGCTAGTGGTCCCGGAACCACCGGGGAGCTGTTTTTT
NA	NA	TRBV9	TRBJ2-5	CASSGGRGETQYF	TGTGCCAGCAGCGGGGGACGCGGGGAGACCCAGTACTTC
once	NA	TRBV7-9	TRBJ2-1	CASSLGGQGYNEQFF	TGTGCCAGCAGCCTGGGAGGGCAGGGGTACAATGAGCAGTTCTTC
NA	NA	TRBV6-6	TRBJ2-1	CASSPWTDFEQFF	TGTGCCAGCAGCCCCTGGACCGACTTTGAGCAGTTCTTC
NA	TRBD2	TRBV6-6	TRBJ2-5	CASSYSTSGKETQYF	TGTGCCAGCAGTTACTCGACTAGCGGGAAAGAGACCCAGTACTTC
NA	NA	TRBV5-1	TRBJ2-5	CASRTGQQETQYF	TGCGCCAGCAGAACGGGCCAACAAGAGACCCAGTACTTC
NA	TRBD2	TRBV7-6	TRBJ2-1	CASSSTSGSSLGEQFF	TGTGCCAGCAGCTCGACTAGCGGGAGCTCCCTCGGTGAGCAGTTCTTC
NA	NA	TRBV5-1	TRBJ2-6	CASSLAPGKISGANVLTF	TGCGCCAGCAGCTTGGCCCCAGGTAAAATCTCTGGGGCCAACGTCCTGACTTTC
few	NA	TRBV10-2	TRBJ2-5	CASSESGPLQETQYF	TGCGCCAGCAGTGAGTCGGGACCACTCCAAGAGACCCAGTACTTC
NA	NA	TRBV5-8	TRBJ2-5	CASSRDGQETQYF	TGTGCCAGCAGCAGGGACGGACAAGAGACCCAGTACTTC
NA	NA	TRBV7-9	TRBJ1-2	CASSLGEGFYGYTF	TGTGCCAGCAGCTTAGGCGAGGGTTTCTATGGCTACACCTTC
NA	NA	TRBV19	TRBJ2-5	CASSIDFSETQYF	TGTGCCAGTAGTATCGATTTTAGTGAGACCCAGTACTTC
NA	NA	TRBV6-5	TRBJ1-2	CASTTQGAPYGYTF	TGTGCCAGCACTACACAGGGCGCACCTTATGGCTACACCTTC
NA	NA	TRBV18	TRBJ2-7	CASSHPETYEQYF	TGTGCCAGCTCACACCCAGAGACCTACGAGCAGTACTTC